The 19 T cell receptor beta chains below all came from one sample that was sequenced in a study of CD8+ T cells in alopecia areata. It was cDNA, reverse transcribed from extracted RNA, that served as the sequencing template. Sequenced by immunoSEQ multiplex PCR; TCRdb stores in-frame clones only, minus some. The repertoire holds more than 90,000 clones, with roughly two fifths as singletons. The source material was CD4+ T cells sorted from blood. These receptors came from a human donor with alopecia areata.

The chain combines TRBV7-2 with TRBJ2-1; TRBD2 aligns across 11 bases. The CDR3 length is 15 residues. The trim removed 5 bases at V and 8 bases at J, leaving 8 bases unmatched. Germline V gene data show CDR1 as SGHTA and CDR2 as FQGNSA. The CDR3 region is CASSPWGSGGDEQFF. CDR3 DNA sequence: TGTGCCAGCAGCCCGTGGGGTAGCGGGGGGGATGAGCAGTTCTTC.

The chain joins TRBV6-1 to TRBJ2-5; 8 positions agree with TRBD1. This CDR3 is 14 amino acids long. The J segment lost 5 bases and the V segment lost 3 bases, leaving 5 bases of the junction unmatched. Germline CDR1 reads MNHNS; CDR2 reads SASEGT. The CDR3 reads CASSEQGASETQYF. CDR3 DNA: TGTGCCAGCAGTGAGCAGGGGGCGTCGGAGACCCAGTACTTC.

A few counts support this clone. The V gene is TRBV5-1, the J gene TRBJ1-4; D is undetermined. The length of the CDR3 is 12 residues. The germline V gene has CDR1 SGHRS and CDR2 YFSETQ. The V gene lost 5 bases and the J gene lost 8 bases, with 10 bases spanning the gap. CDR3 amino acids: CASRPEGEKLFF. In nucleotides, the CDR3 is TGCGCCAGCAGGCCGGAGGGCGAAAAACTGTTTTTT.

This clone was found a few times. The chain carries TRBV29-1 and TRBJ2-7; maybe TRBD2 (6 bases). Germline V gene sequence: CDR1 SQVTM, CDR2 ANQGSEA. The CDR3 contains 14 residues. V lost 4 bases and J 6 bases, leaving 19 bases between the germline ends. In DNA, the CDR3 is TGCAGCGTTGTACGGAGACTAGACTTGCGCGAGCAGTACTTC. Residues: CSVVRRLDLREQYF.

The chain uses TRBV29-1 and TRBJ2-1, with 13 nucleotides matching TRBD2. In germline, CDR1 is SQVTM, CDR2 ANQGSEA. The junction had 7 bases not matched to a gene; V was cut back by 7 bases and J by 7 bases. The CDR3 sequence is 14 residues long. The CDR3 region has the DNA TGCAGCGACGGGGGACTAGCGGGATTTAATGAGCAGTTCTTC. Protein sequence: CSDGGLAGFNEQFF.

The table lists this clone with a few counts. The chain joins TRBV15 to TRBJ1-2, with TRBD1 matching 7 bases. This CDR3 spans 14 amino acids. Germline values: CDR1 LNHNV, CDR2 YYDKDF (reference sequence). Trimming took 5 bases from V and 7 from J; bases not matched to a gene: 10. The CDR3 here is CATSPRDREGGYTF. DNA of the CDR3: TGTGCCACCAGCCCCCGAGACAGGGAAGGTGGCTACACCTTC.

The V call is TRBV4-3, the J call TRBJ2-7, with D possibly TRBD1 on 6 matching bases. This CDR3 has 15 amino acids. CDR1 LGHNA and CDR2 YSLEER come from the germline V gene. V gave up 4 bases and J gave up 1 base, with 14 bases separating them. CDR3 DNA sequence: TGCGCCAGCAGCCGAGACAGGTCACCTTCCTACGAGCAGTACTTC. It codes for CASSRDRSPSYEQYF.

This rearrangement joins TRBV6-5 to TRBJ2-7, with 10 bases identical to TRBD2. CDR1 and CDR2 (germline): MNHEY, SVGAGI. Losses at the gene ends were 2 bases for V and 7 bases for J; bases not matched to a gene: 11. This CDR3 contains 16 residues. The CDR3 bases are TGTGCCAGCAGTTACGTTCCAACCAGCGGGAGGGATGAGCAGTACTTC. The encoded protein is CASSYVPTSGRDEQYF.

Remarks on this clone: The same CDR3 also results from other DNA sequences found in this sample. The rearrangement uses TRBV7-3 and TRBJ1-6, with D perhaps TRBD1 (6 bases). Trimming cost V 1 base and J 6 bases, with 7 bases left between them. This CDR3 spans 14 amino acids. CDR1 and CDR2 from the germline V gene are SGHTA and FQGTGA. The CDR3 nucleotides read TGTGCCAGCAGCTTAAGGACAGTTAATTCACCCCTCCACTTT. Protein product: CASSLRTVNSPLHF.

The V and J genes are TRBV28 and TRBJ2-7; no definite D call. In germline, CDR1 is MDHEN, CDR2 SYDVKM. The CDR3 has 11 amino acids. Trimming removed 5 bases from V and 3 bases from J, with 5 bases in between. This CDR3 is CASSAFYEQYF. CDR3 nucleotides: TGTGCCAGCAGTGCATTCTACGAGCAGTACTTC. Combining the CDR3 with reference TRBV28 and TRBJ2-7 gives the whole variable domain DVKVTQSSRYLVKRTGEKVFLECVQDMDHENMFWYRQDPGLGLRLIYFSYDVKMKEKGDIPEGYSVSREKKERFSLILESASTNQTSMYLCASSAFYEQYFGPGTRLTVT.

The gene calls are TRBV19 and TRBJ2-3; D is uncertain. The CDR3 runs 12 residues. Germline CDR1 is LNHDA and CDR2 is SQIVND (reference sequence). Trimming took 1 base from V and 10 from J, leaving 9 bases between them. CDR3 sequence reads: CASSIGGSPQYF. The CDR3 DNA sequence: TGTGCCAGTAGTATAGGTGGATCCCCGCAGTATTTT.

This clone was seen only a few times. The sample contains more than one DNA sequence encoding this CDR3. This chain links TRBV29-1 with TRBJ2-7; weak D call: TRBD1 (5 bases). This CDR3 is 12 amino acids long. Germline CDR1 is SQVTM and CDR2 is ANQGSEA. The V end was cut by 6 bases, the J end by 0 bases, with 9 bases between. CDR3 DNA sequence: TGCAGCGTGCAGGGCTTCTCCTACGAGCAGTACTTC. It codes for CSVQGFSYEQYF.

This clone has a count of ten or more. The sample carries other DNA sequences with the same CDR3. The chain links TRBV2 to TRBJ1-5; 8 bases are shared with TRBD1. Per the germline V gene, CDR1 is SNHLY and CDR2 is FYNNEI. Trimming at V came to 6 bases and at J to 7 bases, leaving 8 bases not matched to a gene. The CDR3 totals 14 residues. As DNA, the CDR3 is TGTGCCAGCAGCGATACAGGGGGAAGGCAGCCCCAGCATTTT. Translation gives CASSDTGGRQPQHF.

The genes are TRBV15 and TRBJ2-1, with D hard to call. Trimming took off 3 bases at V and 4 bases at J, with 13 bases between the two ends. Germline loops: CDR1 LNHNV, CDR2 YYDKDF (reference sequence). The CDR3 sequence is 15 residues long. The DNA for the CDR3 is TGTGCCACCAGCAGCCCAGGACGGTCATACAATGAGCAGTTCTTC. The encoded protein is CATSSPGRSYNEQFF. Combining the CDR3 with reference TRBV15 and TRBJ2-1 gives the whole variable domain DAMVIQNPRYQVTQFGKPVTLSCSQTLNHNVMYWYQQKSSQAPKLLFHYYDKDFNNEADTPDNFQSRRPNTSFCFLDIRSPGLGDTAMYLCATSSPGRSYNEQFFGPGTRLTVL.

This clone has more than one count but fewer than ten. J is TRBJ2-1 and V is TRBV5-4; 14 bases match TRBD2. J was trimmed by 12 bases and V by 4 bases; bases with no gene match: 9. The CDR3 has 15 residues. Germline assignment: CDR1 SGHNT and CDR2 YYREEE (reference sequence). As DNA, the CDR3 is TGTGCCAGCAGCACCGGACTAGCGGGGGGTTCAAGGCAGTTCTTC. It translates to CASSTGLAGGSRQFF. The variable domain in full, with the rest retrieved from reference TRBV5-4 and TRBJ2-1, is ETGVTQSPTHLIKTRGQQVTLRCSSQSGHNTVSWYQQALGQGPQFIFQYYREEENGRGNFPPRFSGLQFPNYSSELNVNALELDDSALYLCASSTGLAGGSRQFFGPGTRLTVL.

The CDR3: CASSPEPDRVDGYTF. In nucleotides, the CDR3 is TGCGCCAGCAGCCCCGAACCGGACAGGGTGGATGGCTACACCTTC. This chain connects TRBV5-1 to TRBJ1-2; 8 nucleotides align to TRBD1. The CDR3 sequence is 15 residues long. CDR1 and CDR2 from the germline V gene are SGHRS and YFSETQ. Unmatched junction bases numbered 11, after V lost 4 bases and J lost 6 bases.

The CDR3 DNA reads TGTGCCAGCTCAATCAGCGTTTCCTACAATGAGCAGTTCTTC. Its protein is CASSISVSYNEQFF. The V call is TRBV18, the J call TRBJ2-1; D unresolved. Trimming shortened V by 5 bases and J by 1 base, and 9 bases separated the two germline ends. This CDR3 contains 14 residues. From germline, CDR1 is KGHSH and CDR2 LQKENI.

The genes are TRBV5-1 and TRBJ2-7, with 9 bases matching TRBD1. Germline V gene lookup returns CDR1 SGHRS and CDR2 YFSETQ. CDR3 length equals 15 residues. The ends lost 4 bases at V and 1 base at J; junction bases unmatched: 6. Here the CDR3 reads CASSPTGTGSYEQYF. The CDR3 coding sequence is TGCGCCAGCAGCCCAACCGGGACAGGGTCCTACGAGCAGTACTTC.

This clone was picked up a small number of times. V and J are TRBV29-1 and TRBJ1-4; 7 bases align to TRBD1. The germline CDR1 and CDR2 sequences are SQVTM and ANQGSEA. The CDR3 runs 13 residues. V gave up 7 bases and J gave up 8 bases; unmatched junction bases: 10. DNA for the CDR3: TGCAGCGCCACAGGGGACGGTCGCGAAAAACTGTTTTTT. Amino acid sequence: CSATGDGREKLFF. The full variable domain, in which reference TRBV29-1 and TRBJ1-4 provide the parts outside the CDR3, is SAVISQKPSRDICQRGTSLTIQCQVDSQVTMMFWYRQQPGQSLTLIATANQGSEATYESGFVIDKFPISRPNLTFSTLTVSNMSPEDSSIYLCSATGDGREKLFFGSGTQLSVL.